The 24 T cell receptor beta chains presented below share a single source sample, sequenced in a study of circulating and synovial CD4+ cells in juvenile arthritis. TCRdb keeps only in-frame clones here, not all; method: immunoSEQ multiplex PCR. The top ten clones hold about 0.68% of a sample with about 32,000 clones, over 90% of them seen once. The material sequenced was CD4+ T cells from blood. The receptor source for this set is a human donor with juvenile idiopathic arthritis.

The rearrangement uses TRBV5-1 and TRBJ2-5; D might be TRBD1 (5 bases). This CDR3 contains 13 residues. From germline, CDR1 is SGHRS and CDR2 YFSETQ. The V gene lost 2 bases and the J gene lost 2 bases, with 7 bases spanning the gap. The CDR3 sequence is CASSLPGQETQYF. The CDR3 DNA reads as TGCGCCAGCAGCTTACCAGGGCAAGAGACCCAGTACTTC.

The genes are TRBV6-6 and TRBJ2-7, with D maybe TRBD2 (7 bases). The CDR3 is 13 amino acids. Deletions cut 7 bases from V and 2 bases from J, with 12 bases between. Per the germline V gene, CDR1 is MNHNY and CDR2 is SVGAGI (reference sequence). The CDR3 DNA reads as TGTGCCAGCATAAGCGGGGACACCTACGAGCAGTACTTC. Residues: CASISGDTYEQYF.

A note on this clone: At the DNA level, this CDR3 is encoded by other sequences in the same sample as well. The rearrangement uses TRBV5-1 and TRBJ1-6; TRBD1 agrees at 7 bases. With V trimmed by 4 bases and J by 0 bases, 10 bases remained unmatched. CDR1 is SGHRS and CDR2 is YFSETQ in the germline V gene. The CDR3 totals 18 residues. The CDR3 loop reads CASSEKTGPLSYNSPLHF. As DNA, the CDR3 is TGCGCCAGCAGCGAAAAGACAGGGCCCCTCTCCTATAATTCACCCCTCCACTTT. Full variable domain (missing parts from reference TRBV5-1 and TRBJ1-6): KAGVTQTPRYLIKTRGQQVTLSCSPISGHRSVSWYQQTPGQGLQFLFEYFSETQRNKGNFPGRFSGRQFSNSRSEMNVSTLELGDSALYLCASSEKTGPLSYNSPLHFGNGTRLTVT.

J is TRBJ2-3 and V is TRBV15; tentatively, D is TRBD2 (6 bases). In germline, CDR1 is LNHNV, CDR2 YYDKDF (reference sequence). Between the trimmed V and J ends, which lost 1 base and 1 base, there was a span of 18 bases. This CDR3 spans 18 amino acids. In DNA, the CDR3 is TGTGCCACCAGCAGAGGGCCCCTGGGACTGGGGGGCACAGATACGCAGTATTTT. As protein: CATSRGPLGLGGTDTQYF.

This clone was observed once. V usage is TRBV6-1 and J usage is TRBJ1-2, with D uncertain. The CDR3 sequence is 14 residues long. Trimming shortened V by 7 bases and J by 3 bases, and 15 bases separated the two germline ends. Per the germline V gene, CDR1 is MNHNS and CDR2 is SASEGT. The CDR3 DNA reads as TGTGCCAGCAATCCGCCTATTCTGCACTATGGCTACACCTTC. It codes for CASNPPILHYGYTF.

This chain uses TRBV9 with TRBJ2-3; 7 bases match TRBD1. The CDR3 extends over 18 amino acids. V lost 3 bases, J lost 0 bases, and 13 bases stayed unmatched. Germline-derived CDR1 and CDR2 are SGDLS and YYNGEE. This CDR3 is CASSGRQGRASSTDTQYF. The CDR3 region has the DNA TGTGCCAGCAGCGGCCGACAGGGACGGGCTTCTAGCACAGATACGCAGTATTTT.

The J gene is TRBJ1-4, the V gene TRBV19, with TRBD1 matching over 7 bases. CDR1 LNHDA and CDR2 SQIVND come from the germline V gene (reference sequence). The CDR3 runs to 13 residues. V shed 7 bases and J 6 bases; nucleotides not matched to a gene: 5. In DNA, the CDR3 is TGTGCCAGTAAGGAAGGGGGCGATGAAAAACTGTTTTTT. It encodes CASKEGGDEKLFF.

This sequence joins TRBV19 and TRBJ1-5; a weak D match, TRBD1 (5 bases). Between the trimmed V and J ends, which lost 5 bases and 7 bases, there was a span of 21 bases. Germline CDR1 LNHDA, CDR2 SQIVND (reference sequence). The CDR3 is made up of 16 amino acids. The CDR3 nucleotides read TGTGCCAGTAGTGAACGATCAGGGTTGTTCGGACAGCCCCAGCATTTT. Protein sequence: CASSERSGLFGQPQHF.

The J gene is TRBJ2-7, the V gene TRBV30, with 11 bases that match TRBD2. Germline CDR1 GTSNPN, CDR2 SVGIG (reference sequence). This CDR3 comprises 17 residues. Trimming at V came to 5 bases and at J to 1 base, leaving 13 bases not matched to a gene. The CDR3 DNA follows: TGTGCCTGGGACAGGCGGCGAACTAGCGGGAGTTCCTACGAGCAGTACTTC. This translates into CAWDRRRTSGSSYEQYF.

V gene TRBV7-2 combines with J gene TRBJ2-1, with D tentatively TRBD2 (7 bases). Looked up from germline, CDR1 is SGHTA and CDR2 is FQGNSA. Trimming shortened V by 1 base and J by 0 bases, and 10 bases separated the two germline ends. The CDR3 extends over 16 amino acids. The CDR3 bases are TGTGCCAGCAGCTTAGAGGGAGGGGGCTCCTACAATGAGCAGTTCTTC. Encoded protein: CASSLEGGGSYNEQFF. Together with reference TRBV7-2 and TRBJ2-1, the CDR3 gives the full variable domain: GAGVSQSPSNKVTEKGKDVELRCDPISGHTALYWYRQSLGQGLEFLIYFQGNSAPDKSGLPSDRFSAERTGGSVSTLTIQRTQQEDSAVYLCASSLEGGGSYNEQFFGPGTRLTVL.

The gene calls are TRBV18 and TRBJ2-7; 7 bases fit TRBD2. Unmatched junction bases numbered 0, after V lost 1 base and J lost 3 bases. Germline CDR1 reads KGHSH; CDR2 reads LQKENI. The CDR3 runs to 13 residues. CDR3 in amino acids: CASSPRGGYEQYF. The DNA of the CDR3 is TGTGCCAGCTCACCACGGGGGGGCTACGAGCAGTACTTC.

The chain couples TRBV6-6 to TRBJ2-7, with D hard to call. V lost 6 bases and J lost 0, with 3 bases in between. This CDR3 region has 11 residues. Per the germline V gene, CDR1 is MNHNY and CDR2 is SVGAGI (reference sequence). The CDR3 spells CASSRSYEQYF. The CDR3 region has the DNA TGTGCCAGCAGCCGCTCCTACGAGCAGTACTTC.

The CDR3 DNA sequence: TGTGCCAGCAGTCTACCTGACAGGACCCTCTACGAGCAGTACTTC. This gives the protein CASSLPDRTLYEQYF. The chain uses TRBV28 and TRBJ2-7; a possible D gene is TRBD1 (6 bases). CDR1 is MDHEN, CDR2 SYDVKM, per germline. CDR3 size: 15 residues. The V end was cut by 5 bases, the J end by 3 bases, with 17 bases between.

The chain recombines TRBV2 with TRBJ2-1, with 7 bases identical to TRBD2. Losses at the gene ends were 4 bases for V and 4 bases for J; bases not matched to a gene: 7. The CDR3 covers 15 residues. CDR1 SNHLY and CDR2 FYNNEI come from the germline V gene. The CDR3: CASSVGRGIYNEQFF. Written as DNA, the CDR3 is TGTGCCAGCAGTGTTGGGCGGGGGATATACAATGAGCAGTTCTTC. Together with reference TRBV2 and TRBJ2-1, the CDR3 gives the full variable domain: EPEVTQTPSHQVTQMGQEVILRCVPISNHLYFYWYRQILGQKVEFLVSFYNNEISEKSEIFDDQFSVERPDGSNFTLKIRSTKLEDSAMYFCASSVGRGIYNEQFFGPGTRLTVL.

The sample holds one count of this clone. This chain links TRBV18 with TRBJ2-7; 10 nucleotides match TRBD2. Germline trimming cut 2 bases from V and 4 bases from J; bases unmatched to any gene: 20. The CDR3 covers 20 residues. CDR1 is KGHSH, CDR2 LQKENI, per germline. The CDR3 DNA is TGTGCCAGCTCACCATCTCGAAGCGGGGGGGCAATGTCCAGCGTTTACGAGCAGTACTTC. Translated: CASSPSRSGGAMSSVYEQYF.

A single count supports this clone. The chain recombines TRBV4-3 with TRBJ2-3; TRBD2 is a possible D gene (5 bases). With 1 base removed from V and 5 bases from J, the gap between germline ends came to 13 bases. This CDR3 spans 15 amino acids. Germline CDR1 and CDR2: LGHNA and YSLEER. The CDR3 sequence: CASSQVGGPRDTQYF. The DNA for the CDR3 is TGCGCCAGCAGCCAAGTGGGCGGGCCCCGAGATACGCAGTATTTT.

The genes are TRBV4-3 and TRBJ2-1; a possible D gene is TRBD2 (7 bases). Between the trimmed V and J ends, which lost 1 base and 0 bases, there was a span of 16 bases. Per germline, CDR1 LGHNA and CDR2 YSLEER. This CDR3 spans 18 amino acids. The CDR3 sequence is CASSQGPRGGLSYNEQFF. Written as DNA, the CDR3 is TGCGCCAGCAGCCAAGGTCCTAGGGGGGGCCTCTCCTACAATGAGCAGTTCTTC.

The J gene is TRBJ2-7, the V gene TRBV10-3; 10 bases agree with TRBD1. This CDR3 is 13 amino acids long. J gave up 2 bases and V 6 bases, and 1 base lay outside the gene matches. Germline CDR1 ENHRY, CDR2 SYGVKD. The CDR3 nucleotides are TGTGCCATCAGGGGGACAGGGGCCTACGAGCAGTACTTC. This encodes CAIRGTGAYEQYF.

In nucleotides, the CDR3 is TGTGCCAGCAGTACGCCGGGACTAGCGGGGGTAGAGCAGTTCTTC. Protein sequence: CASSTPGLAGVEQFF. J is TRBJ2-1 and V is TRBV6-5; 14 bases map to TRBD2. The CDR3 extends over 15 amino acids. Looked up from germline, CDR1 is MNHEY and CDR2 is SVGAGI. Losses at the gene ends were 5 bases for V and 10 bases for J; bases not matched to a gene: 7.

The CDR3 bases are TGTGCCAGCAGCTTTGCAGGGCAGATAGCTTTCTTT. As protein: CASSFAGQIAFF. The chain uses TRBV5-4 and TRBJ1-1, with D possibly TRBD1 on 5 matching bases. From germline, CDR1 is SGHNT and CDR2 YYREEE (reference sequence). This CDR3 spans 12 amino acids. The V end lost 2 bases, the J end lost 10 bases, and 12 bases lay between the germline ends.

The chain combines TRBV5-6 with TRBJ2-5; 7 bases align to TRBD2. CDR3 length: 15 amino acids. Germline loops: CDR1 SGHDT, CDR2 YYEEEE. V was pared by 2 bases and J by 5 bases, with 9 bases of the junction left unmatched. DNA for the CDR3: TGTGCCAGCAGCTTCGGCGGGGGTATCGCGGAGACCCAGTACTTC. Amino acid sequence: CASSFGGGIAETQYF. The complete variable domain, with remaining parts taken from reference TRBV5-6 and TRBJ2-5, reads DAGVTQSPTHLIKTRGQQVTLRCSPKSGHDTVSWYQQALGQGPQFIFQYYEEEERQRGNFPDRFSGHQFPNYSSELNVNALLLGDSALYLCASSFGGGIAETQYFGPGTRLLVL.

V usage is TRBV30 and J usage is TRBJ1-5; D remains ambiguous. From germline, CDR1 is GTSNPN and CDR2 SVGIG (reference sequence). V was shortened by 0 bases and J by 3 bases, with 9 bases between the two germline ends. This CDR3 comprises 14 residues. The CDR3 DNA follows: TGTGCCTGGAGTGTAGCCCAATTCAATCAGCCCCAGCATTTT. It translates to CAWSVAQFNQPQHF.

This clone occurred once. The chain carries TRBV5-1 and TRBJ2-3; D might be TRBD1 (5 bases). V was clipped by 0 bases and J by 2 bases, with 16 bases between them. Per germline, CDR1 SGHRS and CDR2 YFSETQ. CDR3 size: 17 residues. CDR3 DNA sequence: TGCGCCAGCAGCTTGGTTAGGCAGGGAACCCTCACAGATACGCAGTATTTT. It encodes CASSLVRQGTLTDTQYF.

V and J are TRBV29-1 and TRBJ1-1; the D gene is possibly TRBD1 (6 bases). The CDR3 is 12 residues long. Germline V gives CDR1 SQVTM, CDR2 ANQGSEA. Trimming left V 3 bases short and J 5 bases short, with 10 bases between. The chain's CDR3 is CSVEPGDTEAFF. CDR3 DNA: TGCAGCGTTGAGCCAGGGGATACTGAAGCTTTCTTT.